This section outlines one T cell receptor (beta chain) sequence together with its context. Its antigen is not known. The source of the sample is a study of post-analysis software for immune sequencing data. Findings and caveats of the study: Batch-mates among the samples co-clustered strongly by F measure. Multiple sclerosis was associated with a significant reduction in normalized Chao1 diversity relative to controls. Patients used about 5 TRBV segments, including TRBV5-6, TRBV5-1 and TRBV20-1, more often than controls.

Germline V CDR1 and CDR2: MDHEN, SYDVKM. The CDR3 is 16 amino acids. V gave up 4 bases and J gave up 0 bases, with 16 bases separating them. Unique molecular identifiers were built into the TCR beta cDNA libraries. Input amounts of 1 to 10 million T cells were used. These gave approximately 500,000 cDNA molecules, so each molecule approximated one T cell. TCRdb reprocessed the PCR reads via MiXCR and lists one record per CDR3 protein. The repertoire consists of about 460,000 distinct CDR3 sequences, with under 55% occurring once and the leading ten covering around an eighth. The J gene is TRBJ2-7, the V gene TRBV28; maybe TRBD1 (6 bases). The receptor comes from a girl aged 10-17 years with multiple sclerosis. The sequenced sample consisted of blood. The CDR3 region has the DNA TGTGCCAGCAGTTCCGTACAGGGATACCCCTCCTACGAGCAGTACTTC. It yields the protein CASSSVQGYPSYEQYF.